One T cell receptor (beta chain) is described in this entry. Its antigen is as yet unknown. The primer mix had 60 Vbeta and 13 Jbeta primers. TCRdb keeps only in-frame clones here, not all; method: immunoSEQ multiplex PCR. The table includes 93,000 or so clones, roughly 80% detected once. Germline CDR1 and CDR2: SGHVS and FQNEAQ. V dropped 0 bases and J dropped 3; count of bases not matched to a gene: 14. The CDR3 covers 18 residues. This entry is derived from a study of cytomegalovirus exposure and HLA in healthy donors. Whole-study findings and limits: A later analysis appeared to link common viral pathogens to several of the most significant clusters.

The receptor was isolated from a man aged 50-60 years in good health and CMV-seropositive. Source material: PBMCs. The J gene is TRBJ2-7, the V gene TRBV7-8, with TRBD1 matching over 7 bases. The CDR3 loop reads CASSLAPPTGQIFYEQYF. CDR3 DNA sequence: TGTGCCAGCAGCTTAGCTCCTCCCACGGGACAGATCTTCTACGAGCAGTACTTC.